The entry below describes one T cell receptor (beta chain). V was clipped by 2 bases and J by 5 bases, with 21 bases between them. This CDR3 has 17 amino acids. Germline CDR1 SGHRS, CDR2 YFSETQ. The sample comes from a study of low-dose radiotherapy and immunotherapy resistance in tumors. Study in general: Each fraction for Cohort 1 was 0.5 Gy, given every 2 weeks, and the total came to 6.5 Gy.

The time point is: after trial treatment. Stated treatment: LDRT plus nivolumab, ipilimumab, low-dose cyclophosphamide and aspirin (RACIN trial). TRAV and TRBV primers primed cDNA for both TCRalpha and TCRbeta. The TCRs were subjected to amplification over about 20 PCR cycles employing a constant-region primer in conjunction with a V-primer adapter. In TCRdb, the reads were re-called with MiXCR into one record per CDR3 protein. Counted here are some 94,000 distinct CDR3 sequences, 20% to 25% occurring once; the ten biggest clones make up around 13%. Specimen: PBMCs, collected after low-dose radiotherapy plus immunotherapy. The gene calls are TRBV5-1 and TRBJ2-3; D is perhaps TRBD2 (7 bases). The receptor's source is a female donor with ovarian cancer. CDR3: CASSFGGRGPRVDTQYF. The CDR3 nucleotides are TGCGCCAGCAGCTTTGGAGGGCGGGGGCCTAGGGTAGATACGCAGTATTTT.